This T cell receptor (beta chain) was sequenced in a study of T cell responses to AZD1222 COVID-19 vaccine. The CDR3 contains 15 residues. From germline, CDR1 is MNHEY and CDR2 SVGAGI. V was cut by 6 bases and J by 1 base, with 15 bases left in between. TCRdb's table, derived via immunoSEQ multiplex PCR, lists solely in-frame clones and lacks some. The data contain 80,000 to 90,000 clones, around 91% of them seen just once; the ten biggest clones take up roughly 5.6%. The chain has TRBV6-5 and TRBJ1-1, with a tentative D call TRBD1 (6 bases). Source: peripheral blood, taken on day 0 of MenACWY control vaccination. The clonotype comes from an adult in good health. CDR3 residues: CASRLTDSPNTEAFF. The CDR3 bases are TGTGCCAGCAGACTTACGGACAGCCCGAACACTGAAGCTTTCTTT.